The 14 T cell receptor beta chains below all came from one sample that was sequenced in a study of T-cell memory formation after mild COVID-19. MiXCR, applied by TCRdb to the 5' RACE reads, yields one record per CDR3 protein. The sample includes 430,000 or so distinct CDR3 sequences, around a quarter of them seen just once. The source material was PBMCs or a T cell subset sorted from them (not recorded which). These TCRs come from an adult woman who had mild COVID-19 (a few samples of this study predate the infection). Cell type and time point are not known.

The genes are TRBV11-3 and TRBJ1-2; maybe TRBD1 (5 bases). Trimming stripped 5 bases from V and 1 base from J, with 11 bases between. Germline values: CDR1 SGHNT, CDR2 YENEEA. The CDR3 is 14 residues long. CDR3 amino acids: CASSARGGNYGYTF. The CDR3 DNA reads as TGTGCCAGCAGCGCTCGGGGGGGTAACTATGGCTACACCTTC.

This clonotype was observed a few times. DNA of the CDR3: TGTGCCAGCAGAGGAAGCGAGCAGTACTTC. Residues: CASRGSEQYF. The chain combines TRBV25-1 with TRBJ2-7; no clear D gene. Germline V gene lookup returns CDR1 MGHDK and CDR2 SYGVNS. The CDR3 length is 10 residues. V was shortened by 6 bases and J by 6 bases, with 6 bases between the two germline ends.

This chain uses TRBV7-9 with TRBJ1-1; 8 bases match TRBD1. Germline values: CDR1 SEHNR, CDR2 FQNEAQ (reference sequence). J lost 5 bases, V lost 4 bases, and 12 bases had no gene match. This CDR3 contains 16 residues. Here the CDR3 reads CASSSPGTGSGTEAFF. CDR3 sequence (DNA): TGTGCCAGCAGCTCACCCGGGACAGGCTCGGGAACTGAAGCTTTCTTT.

CDR3 loop: CSAQPGNGMPFGEQYF. Written as DNA, the CDR3 is TGCAGTGCCCAGCCGGGGAACGGGATGCCCTTCGGCGAGCAGTACTTC. The genes are TRBV20-1 and TRBJ2-7, with D perhaps TRBD2 (5 bases). Germline assignment: CDR1 DFQATT and CDR2 SNEGSKA (reference sequence). V shed 6 bases and J shed 6 bases, with 27 bases lying between them. CDR3 length: 16 amino acids.

This clonotype has only a few counts. The chain combines TRBV7-9 with TRBJ2-4; tentative D call: TRBD2 (5 bases). The CDR3 has 14 amino acids. The V and J ends lost 2 bases and 8 bases respectively, with 13 bases between them. The germline gives CDR1 SEHNR, CDR2 FQNEAQ (reference sequence). CDR3 nucleotides: TGTGCCAGCAGCTTACTTGGAGGTGGAGACATTCAGTACTTC. Its translation is CASSLLGGGDIQYF.

This clonotype was seen a few times. The chain joins TRBV30 to TRBJ2-5, with TRBD1 matching 10 bases. Unmatched junction bases numbered 6, after V lost 3 bases and J lost 5 bases. CDR3 size: 14 residues. Germline lookup yields CDR1 GTSNPN and CDR2 SVGIG (reference sequence). The CDR3 sequence is CAWRVTGGWETQYF. The CDR3 coding sequence is TGTGCCTGGAGGGTGACAGGGGGCTGGGAGACCCAGTACTTC.

The chain is built from TRBV7-2 and TRBJ2-7; D is unclear. CDR1 and CDR2 from the germline V gene are SGHTA and FQGNSA. This CDR3 contains 10 residues. V lost 5 bases, J lost 9 bases, and 8 bases lay in between. CDR3 nucleotide sequence: TGTGCCAGCAGCCGACCGGGGCAGTACTTC. Translating it yields CASSRPGQYF.

V usage is TRBV5-6 and J usage is TRBJ2-7; D is perhaps TRBD2 (7 bases). The germline gives CDR1 SGHDT, CDR2 YYEEEE. Between the trimmed V and J ends, which lost 4 bases and 1 base, there was a span of 12 bases. This CDR3 region has 14 residues. CDR3 DNA sequence: TGTGCCAGCAGCGTGAGGGGGGGTTCCTACGAGCAGTACTTC. Protein: CASSVRGGSYEQYF.

The J gene is TRBJ2-2, the V gene TRBV10-3; possible D gene TRBD1, 5 bases. Trimming pared 4 bases from V and 7 bases from J, leaving 16 bases between. Looked up from germline, CDR1 is ENHRY and CDR2 is SYGVKD. The CDR3 runs 15 residues. CDR3 bases: TGTGCCATCAGTGTATCCAGGGTTCCCCTCGGGGAGCTGTTTTTT. Amino acid sequence: CAISVSRVPLGELFF.

The V call is TRBV4-2, the J call TRBJ1-5; D is ambiguous. The CDR3 covers 13 residues. Germline assignment: CDR1 LGHNA and CDR2 YNFKEQ. V dropped 6 bases and J dropped 4 bases, with 10 bases sitting between them. The CDR3 nucleotides read TGTGCCAGCAGGTTGCGGGAAAATCAGCCCCAGCATTTT. The encoded protein is CASRLRENQPQHF.

The chain has TRBV20-1 and TRBJ2-3, with D maybe TRBD1 (5 bases). CDR1 is DFQATT and CDR2 is SNEGSKA in the germline V gene (reference sequence). The CDR3 sequence is 14 residues long. The CDR3 nucleotides are TGCAGCAGGGATCACACACTGAGCACAGATACGCAGTATTTT. It is translated as CSRDHTLSTDTQYF.

This clonotype was detected a few times. This chain connects TRBV12-3 or TRBV12-4 to TRBJ1-1, with D perhaps TRBD1 (6 bases). The CDR3 extends over 14 amino acids. V was cut by 3 bases and J by 6 bases, with 14 bases left in between. The chain's CDR3 is CASSFEVGGSEAFF. The DNA of the CDR3 is TGTGCCAGCAGTTTTGAGGTGGGGGGCTCTGAAGCTTTCTTT.

CDR3 sequence: CSASSGTPGGETQYF. CDR3 nucleotides: TGCAGTGCTAGCTCTGGGACCCCTGGGGGGGAGACCCAGTACTTC. The chain combines TRBV20-1 with TRBJ2-5, with D possibly matching TRBD2 (6 bases). V lost 3 bases and J lost 5, with 19 bases in between. The CDR3 loop spans 15 amino acids. The germline V gene encodes CDR1 DFQATT and CDR2 SNEGSKA (reference sequence).

The genes are TRBV7-6 and TRBJ2-4; TRBD2 agrees at 9 bases. Germline values: CDR1 SGHVS, CDR2 FNYEAQ. This CDR3 comprises 18 residues. The V and J ends lost 4 bases and 0 bases, in that order; junction bases with no gene match: 10. CDR3 DNA: TGTGCCAGCAGCTATAGACTAGCGGAGAAACTAGCCAAAAACATTCAGTACTTC. Translated, it gives CASSYRLAEKLAKNIQYF.